These 29 T cell receptor beta chains originate from one sample sequenced in a study of blood T cell repertoires in COVID-19. TCRdb's copy holds only in-frame clones and misses some; the assay was immunoSEQ multiplex PCR. The sample consists of 350,000 or so clones, around 89% of them appearing once. Source material: peripheral blood. These receptors came from a woman in her 30s with COVID-19, enrolled during active disease.

The chain carries TRBV28 and TRBJ2-2, with 8 bases lining up with TRBD2. Per the germline V gene, CDR1 is MDHEN and CDR2 is SYDVKM. CDR3 length: 15 amino acids. The V gene end was trimmed by 5 bases and the J gene end by 5 bases; junction bases not matched to a gene: 7. In nucleotides, the CDR3 is TGTGCCAGCAGTGCCACGGGGGGGTGGACCGGGGAGCTGTTTTTT. Its translation: CASSATGGWTGELFF.

The gene calls are TRBV27 and TRBJ2-2, with 11 bases that match TRBD1. The CDR3 is 16 residues long. In germline, CDR1 is MNHEY, CDR2 SMNVEV (reference sequence). The junction had 1 base not matched to a gene; V was cut back by 0 bases and J by 4 bases. The CDR3 DNA reads TGTGCCAGCAGTTTATCGGACAGGGGGCGCACCGGGGAGCTGTTTTTT. Translation gives CASSLSDRGRTGELFF.

This clone showed up just once. This chain links TRBV7-2 with TRBJ1-2; perhaps TRBD1 as D (6 bases). The V end lost 5 bases, the J end lost 4 bases, and 11 bases lay between the germline ends. Germline V gene data show CDR1 as SGHTA and CDR2 as FQGNSA. The CDR3 consists of 13 residues. CDR3 in amino acids: CASSVDSLYGYTF. As DNA, the CDR3 is TGTGCCAGCAGCGTGGACAGCCTCTATGGCTACACCTTC.

As for this clone: Other DNA variants within this sample encode the same CDR3. This chain connects TRBV18 to TRBJ1-1; maybe TRBD1 (6 bases). Trimming cost V 3 bases and J 2 bases, with 7 bases left between them. Germline V CDR1 and CDR2: KGHSH, LQKENI. CDR3 size: 13 residues. The CDR3 loop is CASSPGQNTEAFF. CDR3 nucleotide sequence: TGTGCCAGCTCACCGGGACAAAACACTGAAGCTTTCTTT.

This chain links TRBV6-1 with TRBJ1-2; D is unclear. Trimming removed 1 base from V and 2 bases from J, with 11 bases in between. This CDR3 is 15 amino acids long. Germline V gives CDR1 MNHNS, CDR2 SASEGT. Here the CDR3 DNA reads TGTGCCAGCAGTGAAGTCAGTACCGGGAACTATGGCTACACCTTC. Translating it yields CASSEVSTGNYGYTF.

The rearrangement links TRBV6-1 to TRBJ1-4; D is unresolved. This CDR3 has 13 amino acids. Germline values: CDR1 MNHNS, CDR2 SASEGT. Trimming pared 1 base from V and 6 bases from J, leaving 6 bases between. CDR3 protein: CASSEDADEKLFF. CDR3 coding DNA: TGTGCCAGCAGTGAAGATGCGGATGAAAAACTGTTTTTT.

V usage is TRBV7-2 and J usage is TRBJ1-5; D gene ambiguous. Per germline, CDR1 SGHTA and CDR2 FQGNSA. The CDR3 sequence is 14 residues long. Deletions cut 5 bases from V and 5 bases from J, with 13 bases between. The CDR3 DNA is TGTGCCAGCAGCCAACAAAGAAATTATCAGCCCCAGCATTTT. It translates to CASSQQRNYQPQHF.

This clone was picked up one time. The chain recombines TRBV6-2 or TRBV6-3 with TRBJ2-7, with 8 bases matching TRBD2. Germline CDR1 MNHEY, CDR2 SVGEGT. V trimming: 2 bases; J trimming: 2 bases; junction bases outside the gene matches: 11. The CDR3 is made up of 17 amino acids. The CDR3 loop is CASSYPTGGGPAYEQYF. CDR3 in DNA: TGTGCCAGCAGTTACCCGACGGGGGGGGGACCCGCCTACGAGCAGTACTTC.

This rearrangement joins TRBV29-1 to TRBJ1-1; D is unclear. Trimming shortened V by 5 bases and J by 5 bases, and 18 bases separated the two germline ends. In germline, CDR1 is SQVTM, CDR2 ANQGSEA. There are 14 residues in the CDR3. The CDR3 here is CSVLESGYRTEAFF. The CDR3, as DNA: TGCAGCGTTCTAGAAAGTGGGTATAGAACTGAAGCTTTCTTT.

The J gene is TRBJ2-5, the V gene TRBV6-6; 9 nucleotides agree with TRBD1. The V and J ends lost 5 bases and 5 bases, in that order; junction bases with no gene match: 3. The CDR3 is made up of 13 amino acids. The germline CDR1 and CDR2 sequences are MNHNY and SVGAGI (reference sequence). In DNA form, the CDR3 reads TGTGCCAGCAGTACGGACAGGGGCGAGACCCAGTACTTC. Its translation: CASSTDRGETQYF.

This sequence joins TRBV7-9 and TRBJ2-7; TRBD1 might be the D (6 bases). This CDR3 contains 15 residues. CDR1 is SEHNR and CDR2 is FQNEAQ in the germline V gene (reference sequence). V dropped 1 base and J dropped 2 bases, with 12 bases sitting between them. The CDR3 DNA sequence: TGTGCCAGCAGCTTAGGGGGACACCCTCCCTACGAGCAGTACTTC. Translating it yields CASSLGGHPPYEQYF.

The J gene is TRBJ2-5, the V gene TRBV2; 8 nucleotides align to TRBD1. This CDR3 contains 14 residues. Unmatched junction bases numbered 2, after V lost 5 bases and J lost 0 bases. Germline V gene sequence: CDR1 SNHLY, CDR2 FYNNEI. Written as DNA, the CDR3 is TGTGCCAGCAGTTACAGGGGGTACCAAGAGACCCAGTACTTC. Translating gives CASSYRGYQETQYF. The whole variable domain, filled in from reference TRBV2 and TRBJ2-5, reads EPEVTQTPSHQVTQMGQEVILRCVPISNHLYFYWYRQILGQKVEFLVSFYNNEISEKSEIFDDQFSVERPDGSNFTLKIRSTKLEDSAMYFCASSYRGYQETQYFGPGTRLLVL.

V and J are TRBV10-1 and TRBJ1-5; 11 nucleotides align to TRBD1. V shed 3 bases and J 7 bases; nucleotides not matched to a gene: 5. Germline CDR1 WNHNN, CDR2 SYGVQD (reference sequence). CDR3 length: 15 residues. Written as DNA, the CDR3 is TGCGCCAGCAGTGAAGGGACAGGGGGGTGGCAGCCCCAGCATTTT. It translates to CASSEGTGGWQPQHF.

CDR3 loop: CASIPGGASNYGYTF. The CDR3 DNA is TGTGCCAGCATCCCAGGGGGCGCATCTAACTATGGCTACACCTTC. V and J are TRBV21-1 and TRBJ1-2; TRBD1 is taken as the D call from the table, unchecked against the DNA. TRBV21-1 is tagged as a pseudogene. The CDR3 consists of 15 residues.

The chain links TRBV7-9 to TRBJ1-2; tentative D call: TRBD1 (5 bases). Per germline, CDR1 SEHNR and CDR2 FQNEAQ (reference sequence). The CDR3 consists of 14 residues. V lost 5 bases to trimming and J lost 5 bases, with 15 bases between them. CDR3 amino acids: CASSPRRAGYGYTF. The DNA for the CDR3 is TGTGCCAGCAGCCCCCGCAGGGCAGGATATGGCTACACCTTC.

The rearrangement uses TRBV6-5 and TRBJ1-2, with a tentative D call TRBD1 (6 bases). Germline V gene sequence: CDR1 MNHEY, CDR2 SVGAGI. Deletions cut 6 bases from V and 8 bases from J, with 13 bases between. This CDR3 contains 12 residues. The CDR3 coding sequence is TGTGCCAGCAGGTCCGTGGGACACGGCTACACCTTC. This sequence encodes CASRSVGHGYTF.

The rearrangement joins TRBV6-2 or TRBV6-3 to TRBJ2-3, with D possibly matching TRBD1 (5 bases). CDR1 MNHEY and CDR2 SVGEGT come from the germline V gene. The CDR3 runs to 17 residues. The V end was cut by 2 bases, the J end by 1 base, with 16 bases between. The CDR3, as DNA: TGTGCCAGCAGTTACCTGGGGCATTCCGATCGCACAGATACGCAGTATTTT. Its protein is CASSYLGHSDRTDTQYF.

The chain combines TRBV12-3 or TRBV12-4 with TRBJ1-1, with TRBD1 matching 7 bases. The V gene end was trimmed by 6 bases and the J gene end by 4 bases; junction bases not matched to a gene: 5. The CDR3 is 13 residues long. CDR3 DNA: TGTGCCAGCAGAGAGACAGGGAGCACTGAAGCTTTCTTT. It specifies CASRETGSTEAFF.

The J gene is TRBJ1-2, the V gene TRBV27; the D gene is possibly TRBD1 (6 bases). With 4 bases removed from V and 4 bases from J, the gap between germline ends came to 16 bases. Per germline, CDR1 MNHEY and CDR2 SMNVEV (reference sequence). The CDR3 consists of 15 residues. The CDR3 nucleotides read TGTGCCAGCAGTTCTACAGGGAAATTCGGCTATGGCTACACCTTC. This gives the protein CASSSTGKFGYGYTF.

The chain has TRBV11-2 and TRBJ1-5, with D perhaps TRBD1 (6 bases). The germline V gene encodes CDR1 SGHAT and CDR2 FQNNGV. The CDR3 spans 17 residues. Between the trimmed V and J ends, which lost 0 bases and 5 bases, there was a span of 17 bases. The CDR3 protein is CASSLDNLRQAYQPQHF. Here the CDR3 DNA reads TGTGCCAGCAGCTTAGATAATCTGAGACAGGCTTATCAGCCCCAGCATTTT.

This chain links TRBV5-5 with TRBJ1-1; 7 bases agree with TRBD1. Trimming removed 3 bases from V and 9 bases from J; junction bases left unmatched: 5. The CDR3 sequence is 12 residues long. Germline V gives CDR1 SGHKS, CDR2 YYEKEE (reference sequence). The CDR3, as DNA: TGTGCCAGCAGCTCACAGGGGCAGAAAGCTTTCTTT. Residues: CASSSQGQKAFF.

The chain joins TRBV2 to TRBJ2-5, with a tentative D call TRBD1 (5 bases). Germline V gene sequence: CDR1 SNHLY, CDR2 FYNNEI. Trimming left V 6 bases short and J 2 bases short, with 7 bases between. This CDR3 is built from 12 residues. CDR3 region: CASSRQQETQYF. The CDR3, as DNA: TGTGCCAGCAGCCGACAGCAAGAGACCCAGTACTTC.

The genes are TRBV11-2 and TRBJ2-3, with 11 nucleotides matching TRBD1. The V gene end was trimmed by 5 bases and the J gene end by 4 bases; junction bases not matched to a gene: 8. The CDR3 covers 16 residues. From germline, CDR1 is SGHAT and CDR2 FQNNGV. CDR3 residues: CASSPTGGQGADTQYF. CDR3 nucleotide sequence: TGTGCCAGCAGCCCCACTGGGGGACAGGGGGCAGATACGCAGTATTTT.

This clone was found a few times. The V call is TRBV11-1, the J call TRBJ2-1, with 8 bases aligning to TRBD2. The V gene end was trimmed by 8 bases and the J gene end by 1 base; junction bases not matched to a gene: 7. The CDR3 is 15 residues long. Per germline, CDR1 SGHAT and CDR2 FQDESV (reference sequence). CDR3 bases: TGTGCCAGCCACCTTCTAGCGGGTTCCTACAATGAGCAGTTCTTC. This translates into CASHLLAGSYNEQFF.

This clone was counted once. The chain has TRBV6-1 and TRBJ1-2; D remains ambiguous. Germline CDR1 is MNHNS and CDR2 is SASEGT. The CDR3 has 14 residues. V was clipped by 1 base and J by 4 bases, with 10 bases between them. CDR3 nucleotides: TGTGCCAGCAGTGAAGACGACCGACTCTATGGCTACACCTTC. It translates to CASSEDDRLYGYTF.

The chain is built from TRBV24-1 and TRBJ2-2; D gene ambiguous. CDR3 size: 12 residues. The V gene lost 9 bases and the J gene lost 3 bases, with 7 bases spanning the gap. Germline V gene sequence: CDR1 KGHDR, CDR2 SFDVKD. The CDR3 nucleotides are TGTGCCACCCGATCGGACACCGGGGAGCTGTTTTTT. Translation: CATRSDTGELFF.

This chain connects TRBV18 to TRBJ1-1, with D perhaps TRBD1 (5 bases). The V end lost 2 bases, the J end lost 4 bases, and 11 bases lay between the germline ends. This CDR3 comprises 14 residues. CDR1 is KGHSH, CDR2 LQKENI, per germline. The CDR3 region has the DNA TGTGCCAGCTCACCATCTTGGCAGGGCACTGAAGCTTTCTTT. Its protein product is CASSPSWQGTEAFF. Looking up the rest from reference TRBV18 and TRBJ1-1 gives the full variable domain: NAGVMQNPRHLVRRRGQEARLRCSPMKGHSHVYWYRQLPEEGLKFMVYLQKENIIDESGMPKERFSAEFPKEGPSILRIQQVVRGDSAAYFCASSPSWQGTEAFFGQGTRLTVV.

Note on this clone: The same CDR3 is also encoded by other DNA sequences in this sample. V gene TRBV5-1 combines with J gene TRBJ1-1; 10 bases match TRBD1. Germline CDR1 reads SGHRS; CDR2 reads YFSETQ. J gave up 2 bases and V 4 bases, and 2 bases lay outside the gene matches. The CDR3 totals 14 residues. CDR3 nucleotides: TGCGCCAGCAGCGGGACAGGGGTTAACACTGAAGCTTTCTTT. Translating gives CASSGTGVNTEAFF.

The genes are TRBV9 and TRBJ1-2; 7 nucleotides agree with TRBD1. This CDR3 comprises 13 residues. The germline V gene encodes CDR1 SGDLS and CDR2 YYNGEE. Trimming cost V 4 bases and J 4 bases; bases outside gene matches: 4. The CDR3 coding sequence is TGTGCCAGCAGCCCCCGACAGGGCTATGGCTACACCTTC. Amino acid sequence: CASSPRQGYGYTF.